The sequence of this TCR beta chain was determined in a study of T cells in localized non-small cell lung cancer. Study-wide results and caveats: The study detected a median around 61 of the top 100 tumor clones in adjacent lung.

The CDR3 consists of 16 residues. V was pared by 4 bases and J by 0 bases, with 17 bases between. In germline, CDR1 is SGHDT, CDR2 YYEEEE. In the case of this clone: What it binds is not known.

This table comes from immunoSEQ multiplex PCR, and its TCRdb copy is limited to in-frame clones, with some not included. The repertoire includes tens of thousands of clones, around 87% of them detected once, and approximately 3.6% sits in the top ten. The sample was peripheral blood, taken before any cancer treatment. This receptor was taken from a man aged 18 to 50 with stage I lung adenocarcinoma. The rearrangement links TRBV5-6 to TRBJ2-7; the D gene is possibly TRBD2 (7 bases). CDR3 bases: TGTGCCAGCAGCCCCGGTACGGGGGGCCTCTCCTACGAGCAGTACTTC. Translating it yields CASSPGTGGLSYEQYF.